This TCR beta chain was documented in a study of cytomegalovirus exposure and HLA in healthy donors. On the study more broadly: In terms of ancestry, the Caucasian-associated cluster contained 81% of the 300 to 400 genotyped donors.

Study observations and caveats: The study recorded about 150 TCR beta chains that were cytomegalovirus-associated. HLA alleles were associated with 16,951 TCR beta sequences in a later analysis at 0.05 false discovery rate.

PCR amplification relied on 60 Vbeta primers (plus 13 Jbeta primers). Original processing methods: The count from a later analysis was about 80 million unique TCR beta chains, 9 million to 12 million of them shared. Here immunoSEQ multiplex PCR was the method, and the copy in TCRdb shows in-frame clones only, minus some. The V and J calls and the clone size are those of that table, but D and trimming were determined from the DNA. The table includes some 160,000 clones, roughly 80% detected once. Points on this clone: The antigen is not known.

This clonotype was obtained from a woman between 40 and 55 years old in good health and CMV-seronegative. The sequenced sample was PBMCs.

CDR3 in DNA: TGTGCCAGCAGTCCCCGGACAGGGAGTTACGAGCAGTACTTC. The encoded protein is CASSPRTGSYEQYF. The chain uses TRBV27 and TRBJ2-7, with TRBD1 matching 8 bases. The V gene end was trimmed by 5 bases and the J gene end by 4 bases; junction bases not matched to a gene: 7. From germline, CDR1 is MNHEY and CDR2 SMNVEV (reference sequence). This CDR3 is built from 14 residues.